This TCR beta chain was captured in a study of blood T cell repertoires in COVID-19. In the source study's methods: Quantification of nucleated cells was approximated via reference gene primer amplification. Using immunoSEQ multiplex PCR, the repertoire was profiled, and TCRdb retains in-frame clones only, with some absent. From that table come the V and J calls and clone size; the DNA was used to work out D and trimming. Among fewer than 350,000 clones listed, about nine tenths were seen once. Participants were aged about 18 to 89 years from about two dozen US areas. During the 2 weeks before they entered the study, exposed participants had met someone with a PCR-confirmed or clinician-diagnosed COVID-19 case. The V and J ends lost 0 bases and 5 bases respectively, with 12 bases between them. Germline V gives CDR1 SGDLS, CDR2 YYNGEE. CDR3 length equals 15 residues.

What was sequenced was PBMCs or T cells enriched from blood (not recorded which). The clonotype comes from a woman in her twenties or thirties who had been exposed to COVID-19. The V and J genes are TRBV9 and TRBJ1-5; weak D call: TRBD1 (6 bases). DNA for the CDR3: TGTGCCAGCAGCGTAGGCGGACAGAGGGATCAGCCCCAGCATTTT. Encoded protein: CASSVGGQRDQPQHF.